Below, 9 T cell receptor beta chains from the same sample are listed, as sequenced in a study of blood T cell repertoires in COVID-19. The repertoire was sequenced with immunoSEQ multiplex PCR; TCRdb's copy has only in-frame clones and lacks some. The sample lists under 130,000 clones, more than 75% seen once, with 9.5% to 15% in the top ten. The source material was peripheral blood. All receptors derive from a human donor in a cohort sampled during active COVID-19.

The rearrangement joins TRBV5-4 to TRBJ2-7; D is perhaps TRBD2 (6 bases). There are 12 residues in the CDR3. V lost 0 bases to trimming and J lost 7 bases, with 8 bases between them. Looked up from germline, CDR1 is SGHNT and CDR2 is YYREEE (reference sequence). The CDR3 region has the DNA TGTGCCAGCAGCTTGGGAGGGAGGGAGCAGTACTTC. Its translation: CASSLGGREQYF.

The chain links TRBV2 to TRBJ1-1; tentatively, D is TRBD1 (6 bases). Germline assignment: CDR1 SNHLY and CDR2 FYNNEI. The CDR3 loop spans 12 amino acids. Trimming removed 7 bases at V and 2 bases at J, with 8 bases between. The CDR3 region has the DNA TGTGCCAGCACCAGGGGAAACACTGAAGCTTTCTTT. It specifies CASTRGNTEAFF.

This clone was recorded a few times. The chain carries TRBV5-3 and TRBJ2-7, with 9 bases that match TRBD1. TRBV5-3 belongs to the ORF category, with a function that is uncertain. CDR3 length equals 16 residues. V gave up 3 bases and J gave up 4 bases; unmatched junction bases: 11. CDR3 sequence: CARSSTRTGAGYEQYF. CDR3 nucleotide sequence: TGTGCCAGAAGCTCAACCAGGACAGGGGCCGGATACGAGCAGTACTTC.

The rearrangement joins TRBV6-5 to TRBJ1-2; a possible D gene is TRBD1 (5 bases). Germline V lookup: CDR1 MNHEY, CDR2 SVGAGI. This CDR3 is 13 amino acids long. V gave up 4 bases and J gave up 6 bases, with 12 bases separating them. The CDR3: CASSSSGGDGYTF. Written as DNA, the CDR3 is TGTGCCAGCAGTTCGTCGGGGGGGGATGGCTACACCTTC.

The CDR3 bases are TGCAGCGTTGCCGTTACAGGGGGCACTGAAGCTTTCTTT. Translated, it gives CSVAVTGGTEAFF. The chain carries TRBV29-1 and TRBJ1-1; 8 bases are a match to TRBD1. Trimming cost V 4 bases and J 4 bases; bases outside gene matches: 5. CDR1 is SQVTM, CDR2 ANQGSEA, per germline. The CDR3 has 13 residues.

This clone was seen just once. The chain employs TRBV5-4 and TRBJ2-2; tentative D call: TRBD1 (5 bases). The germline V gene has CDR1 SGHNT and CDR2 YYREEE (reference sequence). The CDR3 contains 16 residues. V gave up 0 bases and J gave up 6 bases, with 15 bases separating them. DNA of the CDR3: TGTGCCAGCAGCTTGGAGGCAGAACAGGTCGCCGGGGAGCTGTTTTTT. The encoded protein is CASSLEAEQVAGELFF.

The CDR3 coding sequence is TGTGCCTGGAGCGGCGGGTCTTGGAGCAATCAGCCCCAGCATTTT. This translates into CAWSGGSWSNQPQHF. The V and J genes are TRBV30 and TRBJ1-5; D is ambiguous. V was cut by 3 bases and J by 1 base, with 13 bases left in between. The CDR3 has 15 residues. Germline CDR1 GTSNPN, CDR2 SVGIG (reference sequence).

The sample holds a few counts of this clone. CDR3 region: CASSPQTGADAEAFF. The CDR3 DNA is TGTGCCAGCAGTCCACAGACAGGGGCTGACGCTGAAGCTTTCTTT. The chain employs TRBV2 and TRBJ1-1; 8 bases match TRBD1. The V gene end was trimmed by 5 bases and the J gene end by 6 bases; junction bases not matched to a gene: 11. Looked up from germline, CDR1 is SNHLY and CDR2 is FYNNEI. CDR3 length: 15 residues.

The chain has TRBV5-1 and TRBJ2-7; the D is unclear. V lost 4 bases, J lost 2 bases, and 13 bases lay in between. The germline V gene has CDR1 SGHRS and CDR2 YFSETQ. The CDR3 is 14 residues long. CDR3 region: CASSPHQAAYEQYF. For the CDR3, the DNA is TGCGCCAGCAGCCCCCACCAGGCCGCCTACGAGCAGTACTTC.